The 3 T cell receptor beta chains below were found in one sample sequenced in a study of shared clonotypes between healthy human individuals. The method was immunoSEQ multiplex PCR; TCRdb's version includes in-frame clones alone and lacks a portion of them. Altogether hundreds of thousands of clones are present, roughly 96% being singletons, with the ten largest covering less than 0.13%. CD8 cells regarded as naive lacked CD45RO, were positively chosen for CCR7, and omitted terminally differentiated effector memory CD45RA+ cells. The sample was naive CD8+ T cells sorted from blood. Receptors originate from a woman in her 30s in good health.

J is TRBJ2-2 and V is TRBV6-5; 9 bases are shared with TRBD1. V trimming: 8 bases; J trimming: 5 bases; junction bases outside the gene matches: 9. The CDR3 is 15 residues long. Looked up from germline, CDR1 is MNHEY and CDR2 is SVGAGI. Written as DNA, the CDR3 is TGTGCCAGCTCCTGGACAGGGGAAAAAACCGGGGAGCTGTTTTTT. Encoded protein: CASSWTGEKTGELFF.

In the case of this clone: Other DNA sequences within the sample encode an identical CDR3. The chain has TRBV19 and TRBJ2-3; possible D gene TRBD1, 5 bases. V was pared by 3 bases and J by 3 bases, with 13 bases between. Germline V lookup: CDR1 LNHDA, CDR2 SQIVND (reference sequence). The CDR3 covers 15 residues. The CDR3 DNA sequence: TGTGCCAGTAGTATCGGAAGGGGTCGTACAGATACGCAGTATTTT. Translating gives CASSIGRGRTDTQYF.

This chain links TRBV27 with TRBJ2-7; tentatively, D is TRBD2 (5 bases). The CDR3 is made up of 14 amino acids. V was trimmed by 5 bases and J by 4 bases, leaving 15 bases between them. Per the germline V gene, CDR1 is MNHEY and CDR2 is SMNVEV (reference sequence). The chain's CDR3 is CASSNPGSFYEQYF. The CDR3 DNA sequence: TGTGCCAGCAGTAACCCGGGGTCTTTTTACGAGCAGTACTTC.